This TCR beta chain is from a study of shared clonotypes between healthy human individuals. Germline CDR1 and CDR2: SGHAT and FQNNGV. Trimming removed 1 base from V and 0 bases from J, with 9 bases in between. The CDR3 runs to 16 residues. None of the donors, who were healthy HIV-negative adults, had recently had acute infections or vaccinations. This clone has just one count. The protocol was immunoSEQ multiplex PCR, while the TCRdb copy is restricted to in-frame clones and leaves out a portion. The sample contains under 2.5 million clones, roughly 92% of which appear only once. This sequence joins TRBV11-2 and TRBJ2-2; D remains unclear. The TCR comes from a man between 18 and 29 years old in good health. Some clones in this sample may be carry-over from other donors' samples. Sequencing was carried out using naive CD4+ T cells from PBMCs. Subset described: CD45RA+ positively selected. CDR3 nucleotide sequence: TGTGCCAGCAGCTTAGTAGTCAGATCGAACACCGGGGAGCTGTTTTTT. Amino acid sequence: CASSLVVRSNTGELFF.